Below are 21 T cell receptor beta chains sequenced from a single sample in a study of T cells after somatic rescue of genetic block. Method: immunoSEQ multiplex PCR; TCRdb's copy keeps in-frame clones and lacks some. The top ten clones hold around 20% of a sample with roughly 15,000 clones, under 75% of them seen once. Sequenced material: peripheral blood mononuclear cells (PBMCs). Receptor source: a boy aged 5-17 years.

This clone was seen a few times. The V and J genes are TRBV25-1 and TRBJ2-3, with D perhaps matching TRBD1 (6 bases). CDR1 MGHDK and CDR2 SYGVNS come from the germline V gene. The CDR3 loop spans 17 amino acids. V was clipped by 1 base and J by 1 base, with 15 bases between them. The CDR3 nucleotides are TGTGCCAGCAGTGAATCCCGGGACAAGAGGGGCACAGATACGCAGTATTTT. Residues: CASSESRDKRGTDTQYF.

The chain has TRBV4-1 and TRBJ2-1; D possibly corresponds to TRBD2 (6 bases). The germline gives CDR1 MGHRA, CDR2 YSYEKL. Trimming left V 1 base short and J 8 bases short, with 18 bases between. This CDR3 contains 16 residues. The CDR3: CASSQAERETGDEQFF. The CDR3 DNA is TGCGCCAGCAGCCAAGCGGAACGGGAGACTGGCGATGAGCAGTTCTTC.

CDR3 sequence: CASSLVNSGTDTQYF. In nucleotides, the CDR3 is TGTGCCAGCAGTTTAGTAAACTCCGGCACAGATACGCAGTATTTT. The chain links TRBV27 to TRBJ2-3; no clear D. V was clipped by 2 bases and J by 1 base, with 10 bases between them. Germline CDR1 reads MNHEY; CDR2 reads SMNVEV (reference sequence). This CDR3 spans 15 amino acids.

V usage is TRBV30 and J usage is TRBJ1-1; a possible D gene is TRBD1 (6 bases). The CDR3 loop spans 13 amino acids. Between the trimmed V and J ends, which lost 3 bases and 1 base, there was a span of 9 bases. Looked up from germline, CDR1 is GTSNPN and CDR2 is SVGIG (reference sequence). The CDR3 loop reads CAWSSTGNTEAFF. Here the CDR3 DNA reads TGTGCCTGGAGCTCGACAGGGAACACTGAAGCTTTCTTT.

The J gene is TRBJ2-3, the V gene TRBV5-1; D not certain. CDR1 is SGHRS, CDR2 YFSETQ, per germline. V lost 3 bases to trimming and J lost 6 bases, with 8 bases between them. The CDR3 runs 12 residues. CDR3 nucleotide sequence: TGCGCCAGCAGCTCGCTGATGGATACGCAGTATTTT. The encoded protein is CASSSLMDTQYF.

This rearrangement joins TRBV5-1 to TRBJ1-3, with D possibly being TRBD1 (5 bases). Germline CDR1 is SGHRS and CDR2 is YFSETQ. V lost 0 bases, J lost 0 bases, and 13 bases lay in between. There are 17 residues in the CDR3. CDR3 coding DNA: TGCGCCAGCAGCTTGGGACCTTCCGGGGGCTCTGGAAACACCATATATTTT. It yields the protein CASSLGPSGGSGNTIYF.

The J gene is TRBJ2-3, the V gene TRBV4-2; possibly TRBD2 for D (6 bases). Trimming left V 4 bases short and J 5 bases short, with 19 bases between. Germline CDR1 reads LGHNA; CDR2 reads YNFKEQ. This CDR3 has 16 residues. The CDR3 nucleotides are TGTGCCAGCAGCCCGTGGGGCGGGGAAATGATAGATACGCAGTATTTT. Translated, it gives CASSPWGGEMIDTQYF.

The chain couples TRBV9 to TRBJ2-5; 7 bases are a match to TRBD1. V dropped 3 bases and J dropped 3; count of bases not matched to a gene: 2. The germline gives CDR1 SGDLS, CDR2 YYNGEE. CDR3 length equals 13 residues. CDR3 nucleotide sequence: TGTGCCAGCAGCGCAACAGGGGAAGAGACCCAGTACTTC. Encoded protein: CASSATGEETQYF.

This clone was seen more than once but under ten times. V and J are TRBV6-5 and TRBJ2-3, with D maybe TRBD2 (6 bases). Germline V gene lookup returns CDR1 MNHEY and CDR2 SVGAGI. This CDR3 comprises 14 residues. The CDR3 DNA reads as TGTGCGTCGGGGCTAGCGTATAGCACAGATACGCAGTATTTT. Its protein product is CASGLAYSTDTQYF.

In this sample, this clone turned up once. The chain recombines TRBV2 with TRBJ2-2; no clear D gene. From germline, CDR1 is SNHLY and CDR2 FYNNEI. The CDR3 contains 13 residues. With 6 bases removed from V and 2 bases from J, the gap between germline ends came to 7 bases. The CDR3 region is CASRFSNTGELFF. DNA of the CDR3: TGTGCCAGCAGGTTCTCCAACACCGGGGAGCTGTTTTTT.

This clone was seen a few times. The gene calls are TRBV7-8 and TRBJ2-6; no reliable D call. Trimming shortened V by 5 bases and J by 0 bases, and 11 bases separated the two germline ends. The CDR3 covers 16 residues. The germline V gene encodes CDR1 SGHVS and CDR2 FQNEAQ. This CDR3 reads CASSPGPASGANVLTF. CDR3 DNA: TGTGCCAGCAGCCCCGGCCCCGCCTCTGGGGCCAACGTCCTGACTTTC.

This chain joins TRBV7-3 and TRBJ2-1; maybe TRBD1 (6 bases). CDR3 length: 14 amino acids. Germline V CDR1 and CDR2: SGHTA, FQGTGA. The V and J ends lost 5 bases and 5 bases respectively, with 13 bases between them. Written as DNA, the CDR3 is TGTGCCAGCAGCCAGGGGTCATGGGACAATGAGCAGTTCTTC. Its translation: CASSQGSWDNEQFF.

The chain has TRBV29-1 and TRBJ2-7, with 7 bases matching TRBD1. V shed 1 base, J shed 2 bases, and the junction held 17 bases outside the gene matches. Germline V gene data show CDR1 as SQVTM and CDR2 as ANQGSEA. The CDR3 is made up of 18 amino acids. CDR3 residues: CSVEAPGGARERAYEQYF. The CDR3 coding sequence is TGCAGCGTTGAAGCCCCAGGGGGTGCCAGGGAAAGGGCCTACGAGCAGTACTTC.

The V gene is TRBV14, the J gene TRBJ2-7; tentatively, D is TRBD1 or TRBD2 (5 bases each). The CDR3 totals 12 residues. Germline CDR1 reads SGHDN; CDR2 reads FVKESK. Trimming shortened V by 6 bases and J by 7 bases, and 13 bases separated the two germline ends. The CDR3 is CASSPGPGEQYF. The CDR3 nucleotides read TGTGCCAGCAGTCCAGGGCCGGGAGAGCAGTACTTC. Full variable domain (missing parts from reference TRBV14 and TRBJ2-7): EAGVTQFPSHSVIEKGQTVTLRCDPISGHDNLYWYRRVMGKEIKFLLHFVKESKQDESGMPNNRFLAERTGGTYSTLKVQPAELEDSGVYFCASSPGPGEQYFGPGTRLTVT.

The CDR3 loop reads CAISGSSGRAHEQYF. The CDR3 region has the DNA TGTGCCATCAGTGGGTCTAGCGGGAGGGCCCACGAGCAGTACTTC. The rearrangement links TRBV10-3 to TRBJ2-7, with 12 bases fitting TRBD2. V lost 4 bases, J lost 5 bases, and 6 bases stayed unmatched. Germline lookup yields CDR1 ENHRY and CDR2 SYGVKD. The CDR3 is made up of 15 amino acids.

The chain recombines TRBV7-9 with TRBJ2-1; TRBD1 matches 9 bases. Germline V gene data show CDR1 as SEHNR and CDR2 as FQNEAQ (reference sequence). The ends lost 4 bases at V and 9 bases at J; junction bases unmatched: 10. The length of the CDR3 is 15 residues. The chain's CDR3 is CASSSGQGRAGEQFF. DNA for the CDR3: TGTGCCAGCAGCTCTGGACAGGGGAGAGCTGGTGAGCAGTTCTTC.

The V gene is TRBV6-6, the J gene TRBJ2-7; 8 bases are shared with TRBD1. The CDR3 is 15 amino acids. The V gene's germline CDR1 is MNHNY and CDR2 SVGAGI (reference sequence). V dropped 0 bases and J dropped 4; count of bases not matched to a gene: 5. In DNA, the CDR3 is TGTGCCAGCAGTTACTCTGGGACAGGACATTACGAGCAGTACTTC. It specifies CASSYSGTGHYEQYF.

The table lists this clone with a count of one. This sequence joins TRBV11-1 and TRBJ2-1, with 9 nucleotides matching TRBD2. The CDR3 runs 16 residues. Germline V gene lookup returns CDR1 SGHAT and CDR2 FQDESV (reference sequence). After removal of 3 bases from V and 6 bases from J, the junction contained 9 bases not matched to a gene. CDR3 coding DNA: TGTGCCAGCAGCTTTGGGAGAGCGGGGGGACTCAATGAGCAGTTCTTC. The encoded protein is CASSFGRAGGLNEQFF.

The rearrangement links TRBV7-6 to TRBJ2-5; 7 nucleotides line up with TRBD2. The CDR3 contains 16 residues. Germline loops: CDR1 SGHVS, CDR2 FNYEAQ. Losses at the gene ends were 1 base for V and 4 bases for J; bases not matched to a gene: 9. The CDR3 sequence is CASSLGLAEGPETQYF. CDR3 DNA sequence: TGTGCCAGCAGCTTAGGCCTAGCGGAGGGCCCAGAGACCCAGTACTTC.

V gene TRBV28 combines with J gene TRBJ1-6, with D unclear. Germline V gene lookup returns CDR1 MDHEN and CDR2 SYDVKM. CDR3 length: 15 residues. V lost 6 bases, J lost 0 bases, and 9 bases lay in between. In nucleotides, the CDR3 is TGTGCCAGCAGGGAACCTAGCTCCTATAATTCACCCCTCCACTTT. Protein: CASREPSSYNSPLHF.

This chain links TRBV19 with TRBJ2-7; 10 bases agree with TRBD2. CDR3 length: 16 amino acids. CDR1 LNHDA and CDR2 SQIVND come from the germline V gene (reference sequence). J gave up 5 bases and V 0 bases, and 7 bases lay outside the gene matches. CDR3 sequence reads: CASSIEGLAETHEQYF. CDR3 nucleotides: TGTGCCAGTAGTATAGAAGGACTAGCGGAGACCCACGAGCAGTACTTC.